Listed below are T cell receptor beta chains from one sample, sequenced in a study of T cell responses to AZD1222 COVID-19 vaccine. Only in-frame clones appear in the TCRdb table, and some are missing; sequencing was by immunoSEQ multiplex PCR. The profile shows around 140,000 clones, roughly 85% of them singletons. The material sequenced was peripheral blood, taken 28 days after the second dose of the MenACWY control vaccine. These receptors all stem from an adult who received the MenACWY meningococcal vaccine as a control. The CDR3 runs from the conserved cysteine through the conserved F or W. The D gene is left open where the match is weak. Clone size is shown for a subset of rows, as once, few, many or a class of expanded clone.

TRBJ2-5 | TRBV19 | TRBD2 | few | CATKRRGQETQYF | TGTGCCACCAAGCGGCGGGGGCAAGAGACCCAGTACTTC
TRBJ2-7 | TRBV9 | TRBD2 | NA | CASSVSTSGTYEQYF | TGTGCCAGCAGCGTATCAACTAGCGGGACCTACGAGCAGTACTTC
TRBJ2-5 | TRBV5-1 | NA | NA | CASSSSQGNQETQYF | TGCGCCAGCAGCTCCTCGCAGGGAAATCAAGAGACCCAGTACTTC
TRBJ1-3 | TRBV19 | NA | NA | CASSVTGLLSGNTIYF | TGTGCCAGTAGTGTAACCGGGCTACTCTCTGGAAACACCATATATTTT
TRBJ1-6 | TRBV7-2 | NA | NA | CASSGGRNNSPLHF | TGTGCCAGCAGCGGGGGACGGAACAATTCACCCCTCCACTTT
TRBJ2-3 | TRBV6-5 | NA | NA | CASSYWRSTDTQYF | TGTGCCAGCAGTTACTGGAGGAGCACAGATACGCAGTATTTT
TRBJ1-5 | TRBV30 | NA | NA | CAWRPPRVGQPQHF | TGTGCCTGGAGGCCCCCGCGGGTTGGTCAGCCCCAGCATTTT
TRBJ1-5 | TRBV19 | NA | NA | CASRRGVLSNQPQHF | TGTGCCAGTAGAAGGGGGGTGCTTAGCAATCAGCCCCAGCATTTT
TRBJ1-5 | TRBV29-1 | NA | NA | CGAGSGDSNQPQHF | TGCGGGGCGGGTTCGGGGGATAGCAATCAGCCCCAGCATTTT
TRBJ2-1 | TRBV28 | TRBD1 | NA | CASSTTGEGYNEQFF | TGTGCCAGCAGTACCACAGGGGAAGGCTACAATGAGCAGTTCTTC
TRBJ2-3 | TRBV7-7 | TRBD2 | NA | CASSPGVAGATDTQYF | TGTGCCAGCAGCCCCGGGGTAGCGGGGGCCACAGATACGCAGTATTTT
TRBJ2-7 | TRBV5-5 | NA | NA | CASSLFYEQYF | TGTGCCAGCAGCTTGTTCTACGAGCAGTACTTC
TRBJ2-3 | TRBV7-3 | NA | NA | CASSLTGDTQYF | TGTGCCAGCAGCTTAACTGGAGATACGCAGTATTTT
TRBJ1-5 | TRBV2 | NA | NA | CASSELAGDQPQHF | TGTGCCAGCAGTGAACTAGCCGGGGATCAGCCCCAGCATTTT
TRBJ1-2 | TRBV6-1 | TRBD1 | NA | CASSEGTGGAYGYTF | TGTGCCAGCAGTGAGGGGACAGGGGGCGCTTATGGCTACACCTTC
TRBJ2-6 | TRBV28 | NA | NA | CASHSGANVLTF | TGTGCCAGCCACTCTGGGGCCAACGTCCTGACTTTC
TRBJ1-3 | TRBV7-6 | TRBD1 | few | CASSFGTGASGNTIYF | TGTGCCAGCAGCTTCGGGACAGGGGCCTCTGGAAACACCATATATTTT
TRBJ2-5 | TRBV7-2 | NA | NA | CASSPSGGETQYF | TGTGCCAGCAGCCCCTCCGGGGGAGAGACCCAGTACTTC
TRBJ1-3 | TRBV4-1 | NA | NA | CASSQVVSGSYGNTIYF | TGCGCCAGCAGCCAAGTTGTTTCGGGCAGCTATGGAAACACCATATATTTT
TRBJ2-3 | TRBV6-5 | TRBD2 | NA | CASSWDSGRPDTQYF | TGTGCCAGCAGTTGGGATAGCGGGCGCCCAGATACGCAGTATTTT
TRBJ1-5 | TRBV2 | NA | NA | CASSVGRISNQPQHF | TGTGCCAGCAGTGTAGGTAGGATTAGCAATCAGCCCCAGCATTTT
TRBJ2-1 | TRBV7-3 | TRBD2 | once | CASSPGGSGSGEQFF | TGTGCCAGCAGCCCGGGGGGTAGCGGGAGCGGTGAGCAGTTCTTC
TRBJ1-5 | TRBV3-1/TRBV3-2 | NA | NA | CASSHSDSRGDQPQHF | TGTGCCAGCAGCCACTCGGACAGCCGAGGCGATCAGCCCCAGCATTTT